Below, 27 T cell receptor beta chains from the same sample are listed, as sequenced in a study of cytomegalovirus exposure and HLA in healthy donors listed by TCRdb under 2017. Libraries were made using the immunoSEQ multiplex PCR assay. In its TCRdb copy, this immuneACCESS table keeps in-frame sequences only and misses some clones. Where compared with another copy, unresolved V genes explain less than half of these, and the others have no known cause. The sample table holds about 130,000 clones, of which 70% to 85% were seen once. The ten largest clones capture about 32% of the sample. Sequenced input: PBMCs. Receptors originate from a young man in good health and CMV-seropositive.

The CDR3 here is CASKTSGQAQGELFF. In DNA form, the CDR3 reads TGTGCCAGCAAAACCTCGGGACAGGCCCAAGGTGAACTGTTTTTT. The chain uses TRBV7-6 and TRBJ1-4, with 8 positions matching TRBD1. Per the germline V gene, CDR1 is SGHVS and CDR2 is FNYEAQ. V shed 7 bases and J 12 bases; nucleotides not matched to a gene: 16. The CDR3 spans 15 residues.

The chain has TRBV6-5 and TRBJ1-1, with 10 bases matching TRBD1. V was clipped by 4 bases and J by 3 bases; unmatched bases: 2. CDR1 MNHEY and CDR2 SVGAGI come from the germline V gene. The CDR3 is 14 residues long. CDR3 sequence (DNA): TGTGCCAGCAGTTCGACAGGGGGCTACACTGAAGCTTTCTTT. Its translation: CASSSTGGYTEAFF.

Ten or more counts support this clone. DNA of the CDR3: TGTGCCAGCAGTAGCGGGGGCATGAACGAGCAGTACTTC. Protein: CASSSGGMNEQYF. V is TRBV9 and J is TRBJ2-7; 9 bases are shared with TRBD2. The V segment lost 5 bases and the J segment 5 bases; nucleotides outside the gene matches: 5. Germline loops: CDR1 SGDLS, CDR2 YYNGEE. This CDR3 has 13 amino acids.

The chain recombines TRBV11-2 with TRBJ2-1, with 9 positions matching TRBD1. The CDR3 is 15 residues long. The V gene's germline CDR1 is SGHAT and CDR2 FQNNGV. Losses at the gene ends were 4 bases for V and 7 bases for J; bases not matched to a gene: 8. The CDR3 region has the DNA TGTGCCAGCAGCTCCACCGGGACAGGGTTTAATGAGCAGTTCTTC. Translated, it gives CASSSTGTGFNEQFF.

The chain links TRBV2 to TRBJ2-2, with TRBD1 identical over 9 bases. The CDR3 totals 17 residues. CDR1 and CDR2 (germline): SNHLY, FYNNEI. V lost 8 bases, J lost 5 bases, and 15 bases stayed unmatched. The CDR3 reads CASSRSSGQGGTGELFF. CDR3 nucleotide sequence: TGTGCCAGCTCGCGAAGCTCGGGACAGGGAGGAACCGGGGAGCTGTTTTTT. Full variable domain (rest looked up from reference TRBV2 and TRBJ2-2): EPEVTQTPSHQVTQMGQEVILRCVPISNHLYFYWYRQILGQKVEFLVSFYNNEISEKSEIFDDQFSVERPDGSNFTLKIRSTKLEDSAMYFCASSRSSGQGGTGELFFGEGSRLTVL.

The chain recombines TRBV28 with TRBJ2-7; 9 positions match TRBD1. The V gene end was trimmed by 6 bases and the J gene end by 2 bases; junction bases not matched to a gene: 2. Germline V CDR1 and CDR2: MDHEN, SYDVKM. This CDR3 contains 13 residues. The CDR3 DNA follows: TGTGCCAGCAGCGGGGACAGGGCCTACGAGCAGTACTTC. Its translation: CASSGDRAYEQYF.

This clone was seen once. This chain connects TRBV6-6 to TRBJ1-1; D unclear. Germline V gene sequence: CDR1 MNHNY, CDR2 SVGAGI (reference sequence). The CDR3 has 13 residues. V shed 5 bases and J shed 4 bases, with 11 bases lying between them. DNA of the CDR3: TGTGCCAGCAGTCGAAAATCCGGCACTGAAGCTTTCTTT. This codes for CASSRKSGTEAFF.

The J gene is TRBJ2-2, the V gene TRBV5-1; D perhaps matches TRBD1 (6 bases). Germline CDR1 reads SGHRS; CDR2 reads YFSETQ. The germline V and J ends were trimmed by 7 bases and 5 bases, with 21 bases remaining between them. The CDR3 covers 16 residues. The chain's CDR3 is CASLPGSGDRTGELFF. The CDR3 DNA sequence: TGCGCCAGCCTACCTGGGTCAGGGGATCGAACCGGGGAGCTGTTTTTT.

The V and J genes are TRBV7-8 and TRBJ2-7; no reliable D call. The CDR3 totals 13 residues. Trimming took 5 bases from V and 3 from J, leaving 11 bases between them. CDR1 and CDR2 (germline): SGHVS, FQNEAQ. CDR3 sequence (DNA): TGTGCCAGCAGCCGGTTCGAGGTCTACGAGCAGTACTTC. It yields the protein CASSRFEVYEQYF.

This rearrangement joins TRBV5-4 to TRBJ2-7, with D maybe TRBD1 (6 bases). Trimming stripped 4 bases from V and 0 bases from J, with 20 bases between. Germline CDR1 reads SGHNT; CDR2 reads YYREEE (reference sequence). The CDR3 spans 17 residues. The CDR3, as DNA: TGTGCCAGCAGCCCGGCTCGCCAACAGGGATCCTCCTACGAGCAGTACTTC. It encodes CASSPARQQGSSYEQYF.

The genes are TRBV19 and TRBJ1-1, with 7 nucleotides matching TRBD1. Germline V gives CDR1 LNHDA, CDR2 SQIVND (reference sequence). This CDR3 is 14 amino acids long. Unmatched junction bases numbered 5, after V lost 3 bases and J lost 4 bases. The CDR3 region is CASSMRQGGTEAFF. The CDR3 DNA is TGTGCCAGTAGTATGAGACAGGGAGGCACTGAAGCTTTCTTT.

V and J are TRBV5-1 and TRBJ1-1, with D unclear. Germline values: CDR1 SGHRS, CDR2 YFSETQ. V shed 1 base and J shed 4 bases, with 14 bases lying between them. The CDR3 has 15 residues. This CDR3 reads CASSLIPGLSTEAFF. The DNA of the CDR3 is TGCGCCAGCAGCTTGATTCCGGGTTTAAGCACTGAAGCTTTCTTT. Together with reference TRBV5-1 and TRBJ1-1, the CDR3 gives the full variable domain: KAGVTQTPRYLIKTRGQQVTLSCSPISGHRSVSWYQQTPGQGLQFLFEYFSETQRNKGNFPGRFSGRQFSNSRSEMNVSTLELGDSALYLCASSLIPGLSTEAFFGQGTRLTVV.

The V and J genes are TRBV5-6 and TRBJ2-3; D may be TRBD1 (5 bases). The CDR3 length is 14 residues. Per germline, CDR1 SGHDT and CDR2 YYEEEE. Trimming removed 2 bases at V and 0 bases at J, with 7 bases between. CDR3 amino acids: CASSFQGSTDTQYF. For the CDR3, the DNA is TGTGCCAGCAGCTTTCAGGGAAGCACAGATACGCAGTATTTT.

This sequence joins TRBV19 and TRBJ2-6; D not resolved. CDR1 and CDR2 from the germline V gene are LNHDA and SQIVND (reference sequence). The CDR3 is 16 amino acids. Trimming removed 5 bases from V and 0 bases from J, with 11 bases in between. The CDR3 region is CASSPIEVSGANVLTF. CDR3 bases: TGTGCCAGTAGTCCGATAGAGGTCTCTGGGGCCAACGTCCTGACTTTC.

The rearrangement links TRBV15 to TRBJ2-2; possibly TRBD1 for D (6 bases). Germline V gene data show CDR1 as LNHNV and CDR2 as YYDKDF (reference sequence). The CDR3 spans 15 residues. V lost 6 bases and J lost 6, with 17 bases in between. CDR3 region: CATSSNRDVPGELFF. Here the CDR3 DNA reads TGTGCCACCAGTTCTAACAGGGATGTCCCCGGGGAGCTGTTTTTT.

The chain couples TRBV10-3 to TRBJ2-2; TRBD2 might be the D (6 bases). V dropped 6 bases and J dropped 3 bases, with 17 bases sitting between them. Germline CDR1 is ENHRY and CDR2 is SYGVKD. The CDR3 loop spans 16 amino acids. The CDR3 DNA reads TGTGCCATCAGCCGTTCCAAAGGAGGGGACACCGGGGAGCTGTTTTTT. Translating it yields CAISRSKGGDTGELFF.

This chain joins TRBV5-1 and TRBJ1-6; 9 bases are shared with TRBD1. With 3 bases clipped from V and 6 bases from J, the junction kept 4 bases outside the gene matches. Germline loops: CDR1 SGHRS, CDR2 YFSETQ. The CDR3 is 15 amino acids. As DNA, the CDR3 is TGCGCCAGCAGCTCCACAGGGGGCGGTAATTCACCCCTCCACTTT. Translated: CASSSTGGGNSPLHF.

This clone has just one count. The genes are TRBV19 and TRBJ2-4; D remains unclear. The CDR3 has 15 amino acids. CDR1 is LNHDA, CDR2 SQIVND, per germline (reference sequence). V lost 3 bases to trimming and J lost 2 bases, with 11 bases between them. DNA of the CDR3: TGTGCCAGTAGTATGATTTGGGCCTCCAAAAACATTCAGTACTTC. Amino acid sequence: CASSMIWASKNIQYF.

The gene calls are TRBV9 and TRBJ2-2, with TRBD2 identical over 9 bases. CDR1 is SGDLS and CDR2 is YYNGEE in the germline V gene. The trim removed 3 bases at V and 4 bases at J, leaving 7 bases unmatched. The CDR3 runs to 16 residues. CDR3 coding DNA: TGTGCCAGCAGCGGCGGGGGGGGTTCGGTCACCGGGGAGCTGTTTTTT. Translated, it gives CASSGGGGSVTGELFF.

V is TRBV5-1 and J is TRBJ1-5, with 7 nucleotides matching TRBD1. CDR1 SGHRS and CDR2 YFSETQ come from the germline V gene. V shed 5 bases and J 2 bases; nucleotides not matched to a gene: 4. CDR3 length equals 14 residues. The CDR3 nucleotides are TGCGCCAGCAGAAGGGGGCCGGGCAATCAGCCCCAGCATTTT. It yields the protein CASRRGPGNQPQHF.

The V call is TRBV5-1, the J call TRBJ1-2, with D perhaps TRBD1 (5 bases). V lost 4 bases, J lost 8 bases, and 21 bases lay in between. The CDR3 has 15 amino acids. From germline, CDR1 is SGHRS and CDR2 YFSETQ. CDR3 in DNA: TGCGCCAGCAGCGCAGGACAACCTCGCCCCTTGGGCTACACCTTC. Its protein is CASSAGQPRPLGYTF.

CDR3 amino acids: CASSPRMGGRNSGANVLTF. For the CDR3, the DNA is TGTGCCAGCTCACCAAGAATGGGGGGTCGCAACTCTGGGGCCAACGTCCTGACTTTC. The chain has TRBV18 and TRBJ2-6; D perhaps matches TRBD2 (6 bases). The CDR3 covers 19 residues. Trimming cost V 2 bases and J 0 bases, with 17 bases left between them. Germline lookup yields CDR1 KGHSH and CDR2 LQKENI. Full variable domain (rest looked up from reference TRBV18 and TRBJ2-6): NAGVMQNPRHLVRRRGQEARLRCSPMKGHSHVYWYRQLPEEGLKFMVYLQKENIIDESGMPKERFSAEFPKEGPSILRIQQVVRGDSAAYFCASSPRMGGRNSGANVLTFGAGSRLTVL.

The chain recombines TRBV14 with TRBJ2-2; 9 nucleotides line up with TRBD1. The germline gives CDR1 SGHDN, CDR2 FVKESK. The V and J ends lost 6 bases and 5 bases, in that order; junction bases with no gene match: 7. The CDR3 totals 15 residues. This CDR3 is CASRKQGAPTGELFF. The CDR3 DNA reads TGTGCCAGCAGAAAACAGGGGGCGCCGACCGGGGAGCTGTTTTTT. Filled out from reference TRBV14 and TRBJ2-2, the complete variable domain reads EAGVTQFPSHSVIEKGQTVTLRCDPISGHDNLYWYRRVMGKEIKFLLHFVKESKQDESGMPNNRFLAERTGGTYSTLKVQPAELEDSGVYFCASRKQGAPTGELFFGEGSRLTVL.

A single count supports this clone. The chain joins TRBV25-1 to TRBJ2-7; a weak D match, TRBD1 (6 bases). This CDR3 region has 13 residues. Germline V gives CDR1 MGHDK, CDR2 SYGVNS. V lost 1 base and J 6 bases, leaving 10 bases between the germline ends. DNA for the CDR3: TGTGCCAGCAGTGAATCGGACAGTCGCGAGCAGTACTTC. This codes for CASSESDSREQYF.

The genes are TRBV30 and TRBJ1-3; TRBD1 agrees at 7 bases. Per germline, CDR1 GTSNPN and CDR2 SVGIG (reference sequence). The CDR3 runs to 17 residues. Trimming at V came to 4 bases and at J to 0 bases, leaving 12 bases not matched to a gene. CDR3 residues: CAWTLAGQSFSGNTIYF. CDR3 bases: TGTGCCTGGACCCTGGCGGGACAGTCCTTCTCTGGAAACACCATATATTTT.

V is TRBV7-9 and J is TRBJ2-1; 9 nucleotides line up with TRBD1. The V gene end was trimmed by 8 bases and the J gene end by 6 bases; junction bases not matched to a gene: 8. The CDR3 is 14 residues long. CDR1 is SEHNR, CDR2 FQNEAQ, per germline (reference sequence). The CDR3 region has the DNA TGTGCCAGCCACGAAGGACAGGGGTTCAATGAGCAGTTCTTC. This sequence encodes CASHEGQGFNEQFF.

The V call is TRBV2, the J call TRBJ2-2; TRBD1 aligns across 10 bases. V was pared by 6 bases and J by 8 bases, with 15 bases of the junction left unmatched. This CDR3 comprises 17 residues. The V gene's germline CDR1 is SNHLY and CDR2 FYNNEI. In DNA, the CDR3 is TGTGCCAGCAGCCAATCCCGGGACAGGGGTCCTCGGGGGGAGCTGTTTTTT. Encoded protein: CASSQSRDRGPRGELFF.